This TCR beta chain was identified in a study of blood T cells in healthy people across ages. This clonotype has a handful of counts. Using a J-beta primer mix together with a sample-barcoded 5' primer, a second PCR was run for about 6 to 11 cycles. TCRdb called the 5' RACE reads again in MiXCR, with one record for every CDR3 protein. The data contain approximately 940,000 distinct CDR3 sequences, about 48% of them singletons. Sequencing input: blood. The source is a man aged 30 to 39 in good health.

CDR3 nucleotide sequence: TGCGCCAGCAGCACAGCTGGGAGCTATGGCTACACCTTC. It codes for CASSTAGSYGYTF. The V gene is TRBV4-3, the J gene TRBJ1-2; D unclear. V lost 5 bases and J lost 4, with 11 bases in between. This CDR3 region has 13 residues. Germline values: CDR1 LGHNA, CDR2 YSLEER.